This T cell receptor (beta chain) comes out of a study of cytomegalovirus exposure and HLA in healthy donors. General study points: Prior analysis indicated that the majority of TCR beta V segments exhibited productivity approximately 90% or approximately 30% of the time. Common viral pathogens were later found to be apparently linked to several of the most significant clusters. CMV antigen specificity was confirmed in vitro for a few CMV-associated chains.

The PCR had 60 Vbeta and 13 Jbeta primers. Generated by immunoSEQ multiplex PCR, the TCRdb table keeps only in-frame clones and is missing some. The repertoire holds 100,000 to 150,000 clones, with roughly 79% as singletons. Nominally healthy donors provided the samples, though records likely missed some immune exposures. Germline CDR1 reads GTSNPN; CDR2 reads SVGIG (reference sequence). The V end lost 0 bases, the J end lost 4 bases, and 16 bases lay between the germline ends. The CDR3 has 15 residues. As regards this clone: Its antigen is unidentified.

The chain couples TRBV30 to TRBJ2-7; D may be TRBD1 (6 bases). Input material: PBMCs. The sequence came from a woman aged 40 to 50 in good health and CMV-seronegative. CDR3 residues: CAWSVGRTGTYEQYF. The CDR3 region has the DNA TGTGCCTGGAGTGTAGGGCGTACAGGGACGTACGAGCAGTACTTC.